This T cell receptor (beta chain) was sequenced in a study of cytomegalovirus exposure and HLA in healthy donors. General study results and limits: Earlier results showed most TCR beta V segments being productive about 87% or about 30% of the time. Reports described diagnosis of cytomegalovirus status by the classifier as highly specific and sensitive.

CDR1 and CDR2 (germline): KGHSH, LQKENI. V dropped 3 bases and J dropped 1 base, with 19 bases sitting between them. The length of the CDR3 is 17 residues. On this clone itself: Its antigen is not identified.

The PCR ran on 60 Vbeta and 13 Jbeta primers. Source study methods: In a later analysis, some 80 million unique TCR beta chains included roughly 11 million shared by two or more donors. Only in-frame clones appear in the TCRdb table, and some are missing; sequencing was by immunoSEQ multiplex PCR. V and J calls and clone size come straight from that table; D and trimming were deduced from the DNA. The sample shows 100,000 to 150,000 clones, roughly 69% of them seen only once. The chain carries TRBV18 and TRBJ2-7; D is possibly TRBD1 (5 bases). This TCR was recovered from a human donor in good health. Sample: PBMCs. CDR3 sequence (DNA): TGTGCCAGCTCACCTAAGGCCCGTCAGGGATTGTCCTACGAGCAGTACTTC. Amino acid sequence: CASSPKARQGLSYEQYF. The complete variable domain, with remaining parts taken from reference TRBV18 and TRBJ2-7, reads NAGVMQNPRHLVRRRGQEARLRCSPMKGHSHVYWYRQLPEEGLKFMVYLQKENIIDESGMPKERFSAEFPKEGPSILRIQQVVRGDSAAYFCASSPKARQGLSYEQYFGPGTRLTVT.